This TCR beta chain was documented in a study of shared clonotypes between healthy human individuals. Background on the study: Three plates each covered CD4 naive and memory; CD8 naive two, CD8 memory one.

All of the donors resided in Nashville, Tennessee, and each was a Caucasian adult. This clone has a single count. The antigen remains unidentified. Regarding the study as a whole: In general, naive subsets displayed greater estimated richness than memory subsets did.

The CDR3 contains 14 residues. The germline gives CDR1 MNHEY, CDR2 SVGAGI. The V segment lost 6 bases and the J segment 3 bases; nucleotides outside the gene matches: 5. The study ran the assay at deep level. Here immunoSEQ multiplex PCR was the method, and the copy in TCRdb shows in-frame clones only, minus some. The sample lists about 1.5 million clones, roughly 95% occurring once. This rearrangement joins TRBV6-5 to TRBJ2-7, with TRBD2 matching over 10 bases. The specimen sequenced was naive CD4+ T cells sorted from blood. The subset here: CD45RA+ positively selected. The source of this sequence is a young man in good health. The chain's CDR3 is CASRSGTSVYEQYF. DNA for the CDR3: TGTGCCAGCAGGTCCGGGACTAGCGTCTACGAGCAGTACTTC.